This T cell receptor beta chain is drawn from a study of siplizumab effects on memory and regulatory T cells. The CDR3 is 14 amino acids. The germline CDR1 and CDR2 sequences are MNHNS and SASEGT. Trimming removed 5 bases from V and 7 bases from J, with 15 bases in between. Assaying covered approximately 100,000 TCR templates per sample. Profiling relied on immunoSEQ multiplex PCR, and the TCRdb table lists in-frame clones only, not all of them. The sample includes about 87,000 clones, roughly 90% seen only once; the top ten take 1.5% to 1.7%. General study findings and limits: Alloreactive sequences traceable to unstimulated CD4+ memory cells declined significantly under siplizumab. Naive T cells looked more diverse than memory cells and looked like major alloresponse contributors. Under siplizumab, an average around 69% of mappable alloreactive CD4+ clones were Treg-derived, compared with around 25% in controls.

A remark on this clone: What it binds is not known.

The genes are TRBV6-1 and TRBJ1-3; no clear D gene. The material sequenced was Tregs sorted from blood. This TCR was recovered from a human donor in good health. The CDR3 DNA reads as TGTGCCAGCAGTCGGGTGGAGGGAGGTAACACCATATATTTT. Amino acids: CASSRVEGGNTIYF.